This T cell receptor beta chain comes out of a study of shared clonotypes between healthy human individuals. Clones were sequenced by immunoSEQ multiplex PCR, and TCRdb holds only the in-frame ones, with some missing. In the table there are more than 1.2 million clones, 98% to 99% of which are singletons. In regard to this clone: Its antigen remains unknown.

The CDR3 covers 18 residues. Germline V gene data show CDR1 as SEHNR and CDR2 as FQNEAQ (reference sequence). Trimming shortened V by 4 bases and J by 0 bases, and 16 bases separated the two germline ends. Study findings and constraints: Depth was large, yet rarefaction showed that sorted-subset sequencing was incomplete.

Sequencing was performed on naive CD4+ T cells sorted from blood. Subset meaning: CD45RA+ positively selected. The rearrangement joins TRBV7-9 to TRBJ2-6; a weak D match, TRBD2 (6 bases). The receptor was derived from a man aged 25-45 years in good health. CDR3: CASSSTGTDHSGANVLTF. The CDR3 coding sequence is TGTGCCAGCAGCTCGACCGGGACTGATCACTCTGGGGCCAACGTCCTGACTTTC.